The subject of this entry is one T cell receptor delta chain. This clone occurred a few times. Its target antigen remains unknown. TCRdb attributes to this sequence the protein of a much larger clone, which differs from the DNA translation at residue 3; a read error is likely, and the protein displayed is translated from the DNA. From the germline V gene, CDR1 is GEAIGNYY and CDR2 is EKD. Including cysteine and phenylalanine, the CDR3 has 18 amino acids. Only the CDR3 region is kept as DNA, spanning 54 bases read in frame from base 1. Libraries were made using RT-PCR. Sequencing relied on an Illumina MiSeq. TCRdb reanalyzed the public reads with the CATT caller, and identical DNA sequences were merged afterwards. Present in this sample are under 1,500 delta-chain clones, about 1.8% of which were seen just once. In total, the top ten clones hold 40% to 55% of the sample. These data are taken from a study of gamma-delta T cells after stem cell transplantation listed by TCRdb under 2016.

Sequenced input: gamma-delta T cells. The chain is made from TRDV2 and TRDJ1, with 7 junctional bases fitting TRDD3. The TCR was taken from a human donor. It is not recorded whose cells these are; they may come from a transplant donor. The sequenced DNA: TGTGCCCGTGACAGTGTACTGGGGTCCCGCCCGTACACCGATAAACTCATCTTT. Protein translation: CARDSVLGSRPYTDKLIF.